Described below is a single T cell receptor beta chain sequence and its context. Its specificity is not known. The assay was immunoSEQ multiplex PCR, and TCRdb's table has in-frame clones only and misses some. The sample yields tens of thousands of clones, approximately 71% seen once. The sample is drawn from a study of vaccination effects on CD4 cells after COVID-19. The wider study: Culturing of two million PBMC per well took place with roughly 10 IU/ml IL-2 and 9 to 10 ug/ml peptides.

The V and J ends lost 1 base and 7 bases respectively, with 14 bases between them. The CDR3 extends over 15 amino acids. Germline V gives CDR1 LGHNT, CDR2 FRNRAP. Subsequent to a culture period of under 11 days, CD4+ T cells were isolated. J is TRBJ1-5 and V is TRBV12-5, with D perhaps matching TRBD1 (6 bases). This receptor was obtained from a human donor who received a COVID-19 vaccine. Sequences were derived from CD4+ T cells from PBMCs cultured without peptide, sampled before COVID-19 vaccination. The CDR3 sequence is CASGLEQGLVQPQHF. DNA of the CDR3: TGTGCTAGTGGTTTGGAACAGGGATTGGTACAGCCCCAGCATTTT.